The next 31 T cell receptor beta chains were all read from a single sample in a study of technical replicates of blood from a handful of donors (dated 2017 in TCRdb). Libraries were constructed by the immunoSEQ multiplex PCR assay. TCRdb re-hosts the immuneACCESS table, in-frame sequences only. Its copies lack some clones; in the studies checked, an unresolved V gene accounts for under half of them, and the cause for the rest is not known. The sample table shows about 73,000 clones, and more than 85% are seen once. Roughly 4.5% of the sample rests with the top ten. Material: PBMCs. These receptors came from a human donor in good health. Some clones in this sample may be carry-over from other donors' samples.

The chain combines TRBV10-3 with TRBJ2-7, with 9 nucleotides matching TRBD2. The CDR3 extends over 12 amino acids. Trimming took 10 bases from V and 3 from J; bases not matched to a gene: 4. Looked up from germline, CDR1 is ENHRY and CDR2 is SYGVKD. CDR3 DNA sequence: TGTGCCACACAGACTAGCGGCTACGAGCAGTACTTC. Translation: CATQTSGYEQYF.

The chain carries TRBV5-1 and TRBJ2-1; 11 positions match TRBD2. The germline V gene has CDR1 SGHRS and CDR2 YFSETQ. Unmatched junction bases numbered 9, after V lost 2 bases and J lost 8 bases. The CDR3 runs to 16 residues. This CDR3 reads CASSLLLAGESDEQFF. CDR3 DNA sequence: TGCGCCAGCAGCTTACTACTAGCGGGAGAGTCTGATGAGCAGTTCTTC.

This clone appeared once. The genes are TRBV19 and TRBJ1-2, with no clear D. Germline V gene lookup returns CDR1 LNHDA and CDR2 SQIVND (reference sequence). The length of the CDR3 is 12 residues. The germline V and J ends were trimmed by 7 bases and 4 bases, with 10 bases remaining between them. CDR3 sequence reads: CASTGVIYGYTF. The CDR3 DNA is TGTGCCAGTACCGGGGTCATCTATGGCTACACCTTC. Filled out from reference TRBV19 and TRBJ1-2, the complete variable domain reads DGGITQSPKYLFRKEGQNVTLSCEQNLNHDAMYWYRQDPGQGLRLIYYSQIVNDFQKGDIAEGYSVSREKKESFPLTVTSAQKNPTAFYLCASTGVIYGYTFGSGTRLTVV.

This chain uses TRBV30 with TRBJ2-5; D may be TRBD1 (6 bases). Germline CDR1 reads GTSNPN; CDR2 reads SVGIG (reference sequence). Trimming removed 1 base from V and 0 bases from J, with 9 bases in between. There are 14 residues in the CDR3. CDR3 in amino acids: CAWSGNRDQETQYF. The CDR3 DNA reads as TGTGCCTGGAGTGGGAACAGGGACCAAGAGACCCAGTACTTC.

The gene calls are TRBV6-5 and TRBJ2-7, with D possibly TRBD2 on 6 matching bases. V lost 2 bases, J lost 2 bases, and 7 bases lay in between. Germline V gene lookup returns CDR1 MNHEY and CDR2 SVGAGI. The CDR3 runs 13 residues. The CDR3 protein is CASSYGGTYEQYF. CDR3 DNA: TGTGCCAGCAGTTACGGGGGGACCTACGAGCAGTACTTC.

The chain uses TRBV30 and TRBJ2-7, with D possibly matching TRBD1 (6 bases). Germline values: CDR1 GTSNPN, CDR2 SVGIG (reference sequence). The CDR3 has 13 amino acids. V dropped 4 bases and J dropped 0 bases, with 10 bases sitting between them. The CDR3 loop reads CAWNSDSSYEQYF. CDR3 nucleotides: TGTGCCTGGAATTCGGACAGCTCCTACGAGCAGTACTTC.

This clone has a handful of counts. The chain combines TRBV5-1 with TRBJ2-2, with 9 bases identical to TRBD2. Germline-derived CDR1 and CDR2 are SGHRS and YFSETQ. Trimming took 4 bases from V and 6 from J; bases not matched to a gene: 4. The CDR3 has 14 amino acids. CDR3 sequence: CASSQGLAPGELFF. In nucleotides, the CDR3 is TGCGCCAGCAGCCAGGGACTAGCCCCCGGGGAGCTGTTTTTT.

V is TRBV5-1 and J is TRBJ1-5; D not certain. V shed 0 bases and J shed 0 bases, with 10 bases lying between them. The CDR3 loop spans 16 amino acids. CDR1 and CDR2 from the germline V gene are SGHRS and YFSETQ. This chain's CDR3 is CASSLAPDYSNQPQHF. CDR3 DNA: TGCGCCAGCAGCTTGGCCCCGGACTATAGCAATCAGCCCCAGCATTTT.

The gene calls are TRBV6-4 and TRBJ2-3; D might be TRBD2 (6 bases). V was cut by 6 bases and J by 5 bases, with 12 bases left in between. This CDR3 is 13 amino acids long. The germline V gene has CDR1 MRHNA and CDR2 SNTAGT. The CDR3 region has the DNA TGTGCCAGCAGCGAGAGCGGGCTAGATACGCAGTATTTT. It codes for CASSESGLDTQYF.

CDR3 in DNA: TGTGCCAGCAGCTTGGTAGCGGGAGGGTACGAGCAGTACTTC. Translated, it gives CASSLVAGGYEQYF. This sequence joins TRBV5-6 and TRBJ2-7; 11 bases agree with TRBD2. The germline CDR1 and CDR2 sequences are SGHDT and YYEEEE. Trimming removed 0 bases from V and 4 bases from J; junction bases left unmatched: 0. The length of the CDR3 is 14 residues.

The sample holds a few counts of this clone. The chain has TRBV19 and TRBJ1-5; TRBD1 matches 8 bases. The CDR3 totals 17 residues. Germline V CDR1 and CDR2: LNHDA, SQIVND (reference sequence). V gave up 3 bases and J gave up 4 bases; unmatched junction bases: 11. Written as DNA, the CDR3 is TGTGCCAGTAGTATTTTACAGGGGGTTTCCCTTAATCAGCCCCAGCATTTT. It specifies CASSILQGVSLNQPQHF.

The chain links TRBV7-9 to TRBJ2-7; 7 nucleotides match TRBD2. The V gene end was trimmed by 5 bases and the J gene end by 2 bases; junction bases not matched to a gene: 9. The CDR3 covers 15 residues. Germline V gene sequence: CDR1 SEHNR, CDR2 FQNEAQ (reference sequence). The CDR3 is CASSMASGATYEQYF. CDR3 nucleotides: TGTGCCAGCAGCATGGCTAGCGGAGCGACCTACGAGCAGTACTTC.

The chain joins TRBV6-6 to TRBJ2-7; D might be TRBD1 (6 bases). CDR3 length: 13 residues. The germline V and J ends were trimmed by 5 bases and 6 bases, with 14 bases remaining between them. The germline V gene has CDR1 MNHNY and CDR2 SVGAGI (reference sequence). For the CDR3, the DNA is TGTGCCAGCAGTCAGGGGCCCTGGGGCGAGCAGTACTTC. Its protein product is CASSQGPWGEQYF.

J is TRBJ1-1 and V is TRBV19, with D unclear. The V and J ends lost 4 bases and 3 bases respectively, with 9 bases between them. Germline CDR1 LNHDA, CDR2 SQIVND (reference sequence). The CDR3 spans 13 residues. The DNA for the CDR3 is TGTGCCAGTAGTAGGGAGGAGGACACTGAAGCTTTCTTT. It encodes CASSREEDTEAFF.

The V call is TRBV27, the J call TRBJ1-4, with TRBD1 matching 7 bases. V trimming: 3 bases; J trimming: 7 bases; junction bases outside the gene matches: 5. The CDR3 is 14 amino acids. CDR1 and CDR2 from the germline V gene are MNHEY and SMNVEV (reference sequence). In nucleotides, the CDR3 is TGTGCCAGCAGTTTGGAAGGGGGCGGTGAAAAACTGTTTTTT. Translation gives CASSLEGGGEKLFF.

CDR3 amino acids: CASSDFQVAYNEQFF. The CDR3 nucleotides read TGTGCCAGCAGTGATTTCCAGGTAGCCTACAATGAGCAGTTCTTC. The rearrangement joins TRBV2 to TRBJ2-1, with no clear D. V gave up 3 bases and J gave up 2 bases, with 11 bases separating them. The CDR3 contains 15 residues. Per the germline V gene, CDR1 is SNHLY and CDR2 is FYNNEI.

V usage is TRBV4-1 and J usage is TRBJ2-1, with TRBD2 matching 15 bases. CDR1 is MGHRA, CDR2 YSYEKL, per germline. The junction had 12 bases not matched to a gene; V was cut back by 5 bases and J by 7 bases. The CDR3 contains 18 residues. CDR3 protein: CASSSYPTGTSGRNEQFF. Written as DNA, the CDR3 is TGCGCCAGCAGCTCTTACCCAACCGGGACTAGCGGGAGGAATGAGCAGTTCTTC.

The chain combines TRBV5-1 with TRBJ2-7, with TRBD1 matching over 7 bases. V trimming: 5 bases; J trimming: 2 bases; junction bases outside the gene matches: 4. The CDR3 totals 13 residues. CDR1 and CDR2 (germline): SGHRS, YFSETQ. In DNA, the CDR3 is TGCGCCAGCAGGGATACAGGGGCCTACGAGCAGTACTTC. Amino acid sequence: CASRDTGAYEQYF.

A single count supports this clone. This chain uses TRBV6-1 with TRBJ1-6; the match to TRBD1 covers 10 bases. V shed 3 bases and J 6 bases; nucleotides not matched to a gene: 8. This CDR3 is 17 amino acids long. The germline CDR1 and CDR2 sequences are MNHNS and SASEGT. This CDR3 reads CASSEATGGFGNSPLHF. The CDR3 DNA reads TGTGCCAGCAGTGAGGCGACAGGGGGCTTCGGTAATTCACCCCTCCACTTT.

The chain has TRBV9 and TRBJ2-1; weak D call: TRBD2 (5 bases). Trimming stripped 4 bases from V and 0 bases from J, with 14 bases between. Germline lookup yields CDR1 SGDLS and CDR2 YYNGEE. The CDR3 runs 16 residues. CDR3 nucleotides: TGTGCCAGCAGCCTGCTCGGCGGGCTCTCCTACAATGAGCAGTTCTTC. Translated: CASSLLGGLSYNEQFF.

The chain uses TRBV18 and TRBJ2-7, with D maybe TRBD2 (6 bases). Germline CDR1 and CDR2: KGHSH and LQKENI. The CDR3 length is 15 residues. Deletions cut 0 bases from V and 4 bases from J, with 13 bases between. The CDR3 here is CASSPPNGRGYEQYF. The CDR3 bases are TGTGCCAGCTCACCACCGAACGGGAGAGGTTACGAGCAGTACTTC.

This chain connects TRBV4-2 to TRBJ2-2; maybe TRBD2 (5 bases). Trimming removed 4 bases at V and 1 base at J, with 10 bases between. The germline gives CDR1 LGHNA, CDR2 YNFKEQ. There are 15 residues in the CDR3. In nucleotides, the CDR3 is TGTGCCAGCAGCCCCTATCGGGGGAACACCGGGGAGCTGTTTTTT. Translating gives CASSPYRGNTGELFF.

The genes are TRBV5-5 and TRBJ2-7, with TRBD1 matching 12 bases. Unmatched junction bases numbered 6, after V lost 2 bases and J lost 6 bases. This CDR3 has 15 amino acids. Germline CDR1 reads SGHKS; CDR2 reads YYEKEE (reference sequence). The CDR3 bases are TGTGCCAGCAGCTTAGTGGGACAGGGGGCCCCCGAGCAGTACTTC. Its translation is CASSLVGQGAPEQYF. Looking up the rest from reference TRBV5-5 and TRBJ2-7 gives the full variable domain: DAGVTQSPTHLIKTRGQQVTLRCSPISGHKSVSWYQQVLGQGPQFIFQYYEKEERGRGNFPDRFSARQFPNYSSELNVNALLLGDSALYLCASSLVGQGAPEQYFGPGTRLTVT.

V gene TRBV7-2 combines with J gene TRBJ1-2, with 8 bases matching TRBD1. Trimming removed 5 bases from V and 8 bases from J; junction bases left unmatched: 13. There are 15 residues in the CDR3. CDR1 and CDR2 from the germline V gene are SGHTA and FQGNSA. The CDR3 sequence: CASSPGQGGLPGYTF. The CDR3 nucleotides read TGTGCCAGCAGCCCCGGACAGGGAGGGCTTCCAGGCTACACCTTC.

CDR3 protein: CASSVPLRGRKNTEAFF. In DNA, the CDR3 is TGTGCCAGCAGTGTACCGCTTAGGGGTCGAAAGAACACTGAAGCTTTCTTT. The J gene is TRBJ1-1, the V gene TRBV2; TRBD1 is a possible D gene (5 bases). This CDR3 region has 17 residues. Germline V gene data show CDR1 as SNHLY and CDR2 as FYNNEI. V was clipped by 4 bases and J by 1 base, with 19 bases between them.

This chain links TRBV30 with TRBJ2-3; 7 nucleotides match TRBD2. The CDR3 runs to 13 residues. The germline V gene has CDR1 GTSNPN and CDR2 SVGIG (reference sequence). Losses at the gene ends were 2 bases for V and 5 bases for J; bases not matched to a gene: 4. The CDR3 sequence: CAWSLRERDTQYF. As DNA, the CDR3 is TGTGCCTGGAGTCTGCGGGAGAGAGATACGCAGTATTTT.

This clone was seen just once. The chain links TRBV4-2 to TRBJ2-1, with a tentative D call TRBD2 (6 bases). Germline lookup yields CDR1 LGHNA and CDR2 YNFKEQ. The V and J ends lost 0 bases and 5 bases respectively, with 23 bases between them. The CDR3 has 19 amino acids. This CDR3 is CASSQEASAQTTSHNEQFF. The CDR3 DNA reads as TGTGCCAGCAGCCAAGAAGCTAGCGCACAAACAACGTCCCACAATGAGCAGTTCTTC.

The rearrangement uses TRBV20-1 and TRBJ1-1, with 10 bases matching TRBD1. Germline CDR1 reads DFQATT; CDR2 reads SNEGSKA (reference sequence). The CDR3 extends over 11 amino acids. J was trimmed by 7 bases and V by 6 bases; bases with no gene match: 2. The CDR3 DNA reads as TGCAGTGCCCGGACAGGGGGTGAAGCTTTCTTT. Translating it yields CSARTGGEAFF.

This chain uses TRBV19 with TRBJ1-5, with D possibly TRBD1 on 5 matching bases. The CDR3 is 16 residues long. V was clipped by 4 bases and J by 5 bases, with 18 bases between them. Germline CDR1 reads LNHDA; CDR2 reads SQIVND (reference sequence). The CDR3 sequence is CASSTPQGSGDQPQHF. The CDR3 region has the DNA TGTGCCAGTAGTACCCCCCAGGGTTCCGGTGATCAGCCCCAGCATTTT.

The CDR3 bases are TGTGCCAGCAGCCAAGATATGACCAGGGGCCGAGCGTTCTTC. Translation gives CASSQDMTRGRAFF. V usage is TRBV14 and J usage is TRBJ2-1; possible D gene TRBD1, 6 bases. Trimming removed 0 bases at V and 15 bases at J, with 18 bases between. The germline V gene encodes CDR1 SGHDN and CDR2 FVKESK. This CDR3 has 14 amino acids.

J is TRBJ2-2 and V is TRBV10-3; 8 positions agree with TRBD2. V shed 7 bases and J 4 bases; nucleotides not matched to a gene: 2. Germline lookup yields CDR1 ENHRY and CDR2 SYGVKD. The CDR3 spans 13 residues. CDR3 protein: CAIKRESTGELFF. The CDR3 bases are TGTGCCATCAAGCGGGAGAGCACCGGGGAGCTGTTTTTT.